This T cell receptor beta chain was recovered during a study of beta chain features in type 1 diabetes. Notes on the study in general: For type 1 diabetes patients, VDJ junctions showed fewer insertions and more deletions.

Staining for CD45RO/CCR7/CD25/CD127/CD95/CD27 allowed sorting of CD4+ naive, central memory, regulatory and stem cell-like memory cells. This clone has a single count. Antigen unknown. The entirety of the isolated RNA underwent reverse transcription, so expressed TCRB transcripts were sequenced. Generated by immunoSEQ multiplex PCR, the TCRdb table keeps only in-frame clones and is missing some. This sample carries fewer than 400,000 clones, 7.5% to 9% of them seen once, and the ten largest clones take 0.44%. This TCR was recovered from a woman under 30 in good health. Sequencing was done on a sample of central memory CD4+ T cells from blood.

The CDR3 sequence: CASSPEIGTDTQYF. For the CDR3, the DNA is TGTGCCAGCAGTCCGGAGATTGGCACAGATACGCAGTATTTT. The genes are TRBV4-2 and TRBJ2-3, with unresolved D. Germline CDR1 LGHNA, CDR2 YNFKEQ. The CDR3 length is 14 residues. The ends were cut back, 6 bases at V and 1 base at J, with 11 bases in the middle.